Below are 18 T cell receptor beta chains sequenced from a single sample in a study of shared clonotypes between healthy human individuals. Terminally differentiated effector memory CD45RA+ cells were left out of the naive CD8 fraction, which was CD45RO-negative and positively selected for CCR7. Profiling relied on immunoSEQ multiplex PCR, and the TCRdb table lists in-frame clones only, not all of them. The sample includes some 580,000 clones, nearly 98% of them seen just once. Source material: naive CD8+ T cells sorted from blood. The receptor set was obtained from a man aged 30 to 45 in good health.

The J gene is TRBJ2-1, the V gene TRBV4-1; D unclear. V was pared by 0 bases and J by 0 bases, with 18 bases between. Germline V lookup: CDR1 MGHRA, CDR2 YSYEKL. This CDR3 has 19 residues. The CDR3: CASSQERKVAADSYNEQFF. The CDR3, as DNA: TGCGCCAGCAGCCAAGAACGGAAGGTCGCGGCCGACTCCTACAATGAGCAGTTCTTC.

The chain combines TRBV10-1 with TRBJ1-2, with no clear D. V was cut by 9 bases and J by 5 bases, with 19 bases left in between. The CDR3 spans 14 residues. Germline-derived CDR1 and CDR2 are WNHNN and SYGVQD (reference sequence). CDR3 DNA sequence: TGCGCCAGGTCGAAAGGGCGTTTTGGGTATGGCTACACCTTC. It specifies CARSKGRFGYGYTF.

The CDR3 DNA reads TGTGCCAGCAGTGGCCTTGACGGGAGGGCAGATACGCAGTATTTT. Protein product: CASSGLDGRADTQYF. The genes are TRBV2 and TRBJ2-3, with 8 bases fitting TRBD2. Germline assignment: CDR1 SNHLY and CDR2 FYNNEI. J lost 4 bases, V lost 4 bases, and 7 bases had no gene match. CDR3 length equals 15 residues.

The rearrangement joins TRBV5-5 to TRBJ2-1; 8 nucleotides align to TRBD2. Unmatched junction bases numbered 6, after V lost 3 bases and J lost 4 bases. CDR1 and CDR2 (germline): SGHKS, YYEKEE (reference sequence). CDR3 length: 15 amino acids. The CDR3 DNA reads as TGTGCCAGCAGCTCAAGCGGGAGCTCTTACAATGAGCAGTTCTTC. Protein product: CASSSSGSSYNEQFF.

The chain couples TRBV11-2 to TRBJ2-7; 9 bases are shared with TRBD2. The ends lost 6 bases at V and 3 bases at J; junction bases unmatched: 6. Germline V gene lookup returns CDR1 SGHAT and CDR2 FQNNGV. The CDR3 is 14 residues long. The CDR3 loop reads CASSKLAGVYEQYF. As DNA, the CDR3 is TGTGCCAGCAGTAAATTAGCGGGAGTCTACGAGCAGTACTTC.

The V gene is TRBV9, the J gene TRBJ2-5; the D gene is possibly TRBD2 (5 bases). Germline V gene sequence: CDR1 SGDLS, CDR2 YYNGEE. The V gene lost 6 bases and the J gene lost 1 base, with 10 bases spanning the gap. The CDR3 consists of 13 residues. CDR3 nucleotide sequence: TGTGCCAGCACCGATGGACTCCAAGAGACCCAGTACTTC. This codes for CASTDGLQETQYF.

The chain uses TRBV9 and TRBJ2-7; TRBD2 matches at 7 bases. Trimming took 0 bases from V and 2 from J; bases not matched to a gene: 5. The CDR3 sequence is 15 residues long. Germline CDR1 and CDR2: SGDLS and YYNGEE. CDR3 region: CASSVGGLGPYEQYF. The CDR3 DNA reads TGTGCCAGCAGCGTAGGCGGACTAGGGCCCTACGAGCAGTACTTC.

The gene calls are TRBV11-2 and TRBJ2-7, with D possibly being TRBD1 (6 bases). The CDR3 runs 15 residues. Trimming removed 6 bases from V and 4 bases from J, with 19 bases in between. The germline gives CDR1 SGHAT, CDR2 FQNNGV. The CDR3 loop is CASSAQGVWPYEQYF. CDR3 DNA: TGTGCCAGCAGTGCACAGGGTGTGTGGCCTTACGAGCAGTACTTC.

The genes are TRBV27 and TRBJ2-2, with 14 bases aligning to TRBD2. The germline V gene has CDR1 MNHEY and CDR2 SMNVEV (reference sequence). The CDR3 spans 20 residues. After removal of 6 bases from V and 2 bases from J, the junction contained 14 bases not matched to a gene. The CDR3 coding sequence is TGTGCCAGCAGCCTGTCGAGACGACTAGCGGGAGGGCGAAACACCGGGGAGCTGTTTTTT. Amino acid sequence: CASSLSRRLAGGRNTGELFF.

The gene calls are TRBV7-6 and TRBJ2-7; D not certain. This CDR3 region has 13 residues. V was clipped by 5 bases and J by 2 bases, with 10 bases between them. Germline assignment: CDR1 SGHVS and CDR2 FNYEAQ. CDR3 residues: CASSPRFTYEQYF. The CDR3 coding sequence is TGTGCCAGCAGCCCTCGTTTTACCTACGAGCAGTACTTC.

In its sample, this clone was seen once. The rearrangement joins TRBV28 to TRBJ2-1; 10 bases align to TRBD2. This CDR3 is built from 14 residues. Germline V gene lookup returns CDR1 MDHEN and CDR2 SYDVKM. Trimming took 5 bases from V and 9 from J; bases not matched to a gene: 7. As DNA, the CDR3 is TGTGCCAGCAGTCCCAGCGGGAGGGCCGGTGAGCAGTTCTTC. It is translated as CASSPSGRAGEQFF.

The chain employs TRBV11-3 and TRBJ2-7, with D perhaps TRBD2 (6 bases). V dropped 6 bases and J dropped 0 bases, with 9 bases sitting between them. Germline loops: CDR1 SGHNT, CDR2 YENEEA. The length of the CDR3 is 13 residues. The CDR3 nucleotides are TGTGCCAGCAGTCAGGAGGGCTCCTACGAGCAGTACTTC. Amino acids: CASSQEGSYEQYF.

The V call is TRBV25-1, the J call TRBJ1-5; the D gene is possibly TRBD1 (5 bases). This CDR3 is built from 13 residues. Per the germline V gene, CDR1 is MGHDK and CDR2 is SYGVNS. Trimming removed 7 bases from V and 5 bases from J, with 12 bases in between. CDR3 loop: CASTTGPDQPQHF. The CDR3, as DNA: TGTGCCAGCACAACGGGGCCCGATCAGCCCCAGCATTTT. The variable domain in full, completed from reference TRBV25-1 and TRBJ1-5, reads EADIYQTPRYLVIGTGKKITLECSQTMGHDKMYWYQQDPGMELHLIHYSYGVNSTEKGDLSSESTVSRIRTEHFPLTLESARPSHTSQYLCASTTGPDQPQHFGDGTRLSIL.

The rearrangement joins TRBV5-4 to TRBJ1-3, with D unclear. V lost 0 bases and J 5 bases, leaving 15 bases between the germline ends. The CDR3 totals 16 residues. The germline CDR1 and CDR2 sequences are SGHNT and YYREEE (reference sequence). CDR3 residues: CASSLASTQARNTIYF. Here the CDR3 DNA reads TGTGCCAGCAGCTTGGCATCCACCCAAGCTCGAAACACCATATATTTT.

The chain is built from TRBV7-8 and TRBJ2-3; D is perhaps TRBD2 (5 bases). The CDR3 runs 14 residues. Per the germline V gene, CDR1 is SGHVS and CDR2 is FQNEAQ. The ends were cut back, 2 bases at V and 4 bases at J, with 10 bases in the middle. This CDR3 reads CASSLRAGADTQYF. The CDR3 bases are TGTGCCAGCAGCTTAAGAGCCGGGGCAGATACGCAGTATTTT. Looking up the rest from reference TRBV7-8 and TRBJ2-3 gives the full variable domain: GAGVSQSPRYKVAKRGQDVALRCDPISGHVSLFWYQQALGQGPEFLTYFQNEAQLDKSGLPSDRFFAERPEGSVSTLKIQRTQQEDSAVYLCASSLRAGADTQYFGPGTRLTVL.

The CDR3 protein is CASSDSRNPYNEQFF. The CDR3 bases are TGTGCCAGCAGTGACTCCAGGAACCCCTACAATGAGCAGTTCTTC. The V call is TRBV6-4, the J call TRBJ2-1; D gene uncertain. CDR1 is MRHNA and CDR2 is SNTAGT in the germline V gene. This CDR3 has 15 residues. The V and J ends lost 0 bases and 2 bases respectively, with 8 bases between them.

In this sample, this clone turned up once. The J gene is TRBJ2-1, the V gene TRBV14; D is ambiguous. V lost 3 bases to trimming and J lost 6 bases, with 12 bases between them. This CDR3 is built from 14 residues. From germline, CDR1 is SGHDN and CDR2 FVKESK. This chain's CDR3 is CASSQSGWGNEQFF. The CDR3 region has the DNA TGTGCCAGCAGCCAGTCCGGGTGGGGCAATGAGCAGTTCTTC.

The chain recombines TRBV29-1 with TRBJ2-1, with 11 bases that match TRBD1. Germline CDR1 and CDR2: SQVTM and ANQGSEA. V lost 4 bases, J lost 9 bases, and 8 bases stayed unmatched. The CDR3 sequence is 14 residues long. The CDR3 DNA reads as TGCAGCGTTGTGGACAGGGGGCTTTTTAGTGAGCAGTTCTTC. This sequence encodes CSVVDRGLFSEQFF.